The T cell receptor beta chain under discussion was sequenced for a study of blood T cell repertoires in COVID-19 (TCRdb year 2020). In the study overall: The collaborator samples originated in the United States, Italy and Spain and spanned the acute and convalescent phases of COVID-19. Sample metadata almost always included a de-identified subject ID, COVID-19 status, age in years and sex. Where HLA class I and class II types were available, the types were taken from metadata supplied by the sample provider, not from assay-based typing. The samples were drawn from the first 160 participants of the ongoing ImmuneRACE study and from 1,200 or so subjects provided by 6 global collaborators. The repertoires were made available in a free public database intended to serve as a resource for research on the immune response to SARS-CoV-2. Subjects who had been exposed to COVID-19, were actively infected with it, or had recovered from it provided the deeply sampled blood TCRbeta repertoires that made up the dataset. The material from the prospective study consisted of cDNA or gDNA derived from T cells, B-cell-depleted T cells, or PBMCs. Here is what the overall study found, with its caveats: The amount of clinical and demographic metadata varied by source and participant and was provided uncurated.

One collaborating source in Seattle enrolled patients while the patients were actively infected and followed the patients over time throughout the course of disease. Collaborating institutions collected whole blood in K2EDTA tubes following their own protocols. Collaborator samples were shipped for TCRbeta analysis as frozen whole blood, isolated PBMCs, or DNA extracted from either sample type. TCRbeta CDR3 regions were amplified from genomic DNA using the immunoSEQ Assay, a bias-controlled multiplex PCR. In the source study's methods: The number of nucleated cells in each sample was estimated by amplification of reference gene primers within the assay. To quantify the absolute abundance of each unique TCRbeta CDR3 rearrangement, sequence reads were collapsed and filtered. Productive Simpson clonality was computed per sample as the square root of Simpson's diversity index over productive rearrangements. Not all clones reach the TCRdb copy of this immuneACCESS table, which keeps in-frame sequences only. Checked studies attribute under half of the gap to unresolved V genes and leave the rest unexplained. That table furnishes V, J and clone size, whereas the DNA furnished D and trimming. The sample yields about 250,000 clones; around 86% were counted once. The ten largest make up approximately 5.5% of the sample.

Reading the germline V gene gives CDR1 SGHAT and CDR2 FQNNGV. V is clipped by 1 base and J by 5 bases, and the sequence between their germline boundaries is 14 bases long. CDR3 length: 15 amino acids, cysteine to phenylalanine. The sequence is cut down to CDR3 DNA, 45 bases in frame from base 1. In the case of this clone: The antigen it recognizes is unknown. Base qualities were left out, and no much larger clone turns up one base away.

This TCR was sampled from a woman aged 80 or over with COVID-19, enrolled during active disease. The V and J genes are TRBV11-2 and TRBJ1-1, with a weak D call of TRBD1 (5 bases match). Source material: peripheral blood. The DNA reads as follows: TGTGCCAGCAGCTTAGGGTATTTTGCAGGGACTGAAGCTTTCTTT. The encoded protein is CASSLGYFAGTEAFF.